A selection of T cell receptor beta chains follows, all from one sample in a study of shared clonotypes between healthy human individuals. Some clones are missing from TCRdb's copy, which holds only in-frame ones; the method was immunoSEQ multiplex PCR. Here the sample spans 450,000 to 500,000 clones, almost 80% being singletons. Material: PBMCs. The receptor source for this set is a woman aged 40 to 49 in good health. Some clones in this sample may be carry-over from other donors' samples. CDR3s include the opening cysteine and the closing phenylalanine or tryptophan. The D gene is left open where the match is weak. Clone size is not always given. Where it is, it says once, few, many or a class for expanded clones.

clone_size | j_call | d_call | v_call | cdr3_nt | cdr3_aa
. | TRBJ2-1 | . | TRBV28 | TGTGCCAGCAGAAGGCCGAATGAGCAGTTCTTC | CASRRPNEQFF
few | TRBJ1-2 | TRBD1 | TRBV25-1 | TGTGCCAGCAGTTACCTGGACAGGGGGACGGACTACACCTTC | CASSYLDRGTDYTF
once | TRBJ2-1 | TRBD2 | TRBV4-3 | TGCGCCAGCAGCCAGTTGGCGGGAGGCACCTACAATGAGCAGTTCTTC | CASSQLAGGTYNEQFF
. | TRBJ2-2 | TRBD1 | TRBV10-3 | TGTGCCAGCGACAAGGGACAGGGGATAAGTAACACCGGGGAGCTGTTTTTT | CASDKGQGISNTGELFF
. | TRBJ2-7 | TRBD1 | TRBV6-6 | TGTGCCAGCAGTTACTCTGGGACAGGGGGATCCTACGAGCAGTACTTC | CASSYSGTGGSYEQYF
once | TRBJ2-2 | TRBD2 | TRBV18 | TGTGCCAGCTCACCATTGGCGGGAGATACCGGGGAGCTGTTTTTT | CASSPLAGDTGELFF
. | TRBJ2-5 | . | TRBV7-2 | TGTGCCAGCAGCCTCTTGTACCAAGAGACCCAGTACTTC | CASSLLYQETQYF
. | TRBJ1-5 | . | TRBV6-1 | TGTGCCAGCGGTGATGACCTGGACAGAGGTGCGCAGCCCCAGCATTTT | CASGDDLDRGAQPQHF
. | TRBJ1-2 | . | TRBV4-2 | TGTGCCAGCAGCCAAGAAATGCATGGCTACACCTTC | CASSQEMHGYTF
. | TRBJ1-1 | TRBD1 | TRBV11-1 | TGTGCCAGCAGCTATCAGGGGGTTCGTACTGAAGCTTTCTTT | CASSYQGVRTEAFF
. | TRBJ2-4 | . | TRBV19 | TGTGCCAGTAGTATTGGCAGCGGGCTTCAGTACTTC | CASSIGSGLQYF
. | TRBJ2-5 | . | TRBV11-2 | TGTGCCAGCAGCTCCGTCCGGGGAGCGGGAGAGACCCAGTACTTC | CASSSVRGAGETQYF
. | TRBJ2-7 | TRBD2 | TRBV4-1 | TGCGCCAGCAGCCCCGGACTAGCGGGGCCCCTACGAACGCACGAGCAGTACTTC | CASSPGLAGPLRTHEQYF
. | TRBJ2-2 | TRBD1 | TRBV28 | TGTGCCAGCACCATCGGACAGGGGTACACCGGGGAGCTGTTTTTT | CASTIGQGYTGELFF
many | TRBJ2-2 | TRBD2 | TRBV18 | TGTGCCAGCTCACCACCCCTAGCGGGAGGGACCGGGGAGCTGTTTTTT | CASSPPLAGGTGELFF
. | TRBJ1-1 | TRBD1 | TRBV5-1 | TGCGCCAGCAGCTTGGCAGGGACAGACCACACTGAAGCTTTCTTT | CASSLAGTDHTEAFF
. | TRBJ2-1 | TRBD2 | TRBV7-9 | TGTGCCAGCAGCACTTACGGGACTAGCGGAACCGACAATGAGCAGTTCTTC | CASSTYGTSGTDNEQFF
. | TRBJ2-7 | TRBD1 | TRBV7-9 | TGTGCCAGCAGCTTAGCGCGGGCAGGGGGCGAGCAGTACTTC | CASSLARAGGEQYF
once | TRBJ2-7 | TRBD2 | TRBV5-4 | TGTGCCAGCAGCTTGGAGCTAGCGGAGAATTACGAGCAGTACTTC | CASSLELAENYEQYF
. | TRBJ2-1 | . | TRBV9 | TGTGCCAGCAGCGTAGCGGCAGGGGAGTACAATGAGCAGTTCTTC | CASSVAAGEYNEQFF
. | TRBJ2-5 | TRBD2 | TRBV18 | TGTGCCAGCTCACCCCCTAGCGGGAGAGAGACCCAGTACTTC | CASSPPSGRETQYF
. | TRBJ2-1 | . | TRBV9 | TGTGCCAGCAGCGTACGAGGGGATGAGCAGTTCTTC | CASSVRGDEQFF
. | TRBJ1-3 | . | TRBV7-9 | TGTGCCAGCAGCTTTGTCAGGTTCTCTGGAAACACCATATATTTT | CASSFVRFSGNTIYF
once | TRBJ1-4 | TRBD1 | TRBV5-4 | TGTGCCAGCAGCTTGGGGACAGGGGAAAAACTGTTTTTT | CASSLGTGEKLFF
few | TRBJ1-3 | . | TRBV30 | TGTGCCTGGACCCGGGGTGGGTCTGGAAACACCATATATTTT | CAWTRGGSGNTIYF
once | TRBJ2-5 | TRBD1 | TRBV10-3 | TGTGCCATCAGTGAGTCTGGGACAGGGGATGGAGAGACCCAGTACTTC | CAISESGTGDGETQYF
few | TRBJ2-1 | . | TRBV5-1 | TGCGCCAGCAGCCTGGAGGGGAGAAGGGTCGATGAGCAGTTCTTC | CASSLEGRRVDEQFF
few | TRBJ1-2 | . | TRBV19 | TGTGCCAGTAGTATAGATAGGGACCGCACAACTGAAAACTATGGCTACACCTTC | CASSIDRDRTTENYGYTF
once | TRBJ2-7 | TRBD2 | TRBV28 | TGTGCCACCAAGACTAGCGGGGGCTACGAGCAGTACTTC | CATKTSGGYEQYF
. | TRBJ2-5 | . | TRBV13 | TGTGCCAGCAGCCTACAGGGTCGAGGGGAGACCCAGTACTTC | CASSLQGRGETQYF
once | TRBJ2-3 | TRBD2 | TRBV23-1 | TGCGCCAGCAGTCATCGGACCGGGACTAGACAGAGCCGGGGTGGCACAGATACGCAGTATTTT | CASSHRTGTRQSRGGTDTQYF
once | TRBJ1-4 | . | TRBV13 | TGTGCCAGCAGCTTCGGGGGGCAAGGGGAAAAACTGTTTTTT | CASSFGGQGEKLFF
once | TRBJ2-2 | TRBD2 | TRBV28 | TGTGCCAGCAGTTTTCCGGGACTAGCGGGAGCCGGGGAGCTGTTTTTT | CASSFPGLAGAGELFF
. | TRBJ1-2 | . | TRBV7-2 | TGTGCCAGCAGCCATCGGGACCCGCGGTATGGCTACACCTTC | CASSHRDPRYGYTF
. | TRBJ2-6 | TRBD2 | TRBV5-8 | TGTGCCAGCAGCTTGGTGCGGGAGGGCCTTGGGGCCAACGTCCTGACTTTC | CASSLVREGLGANVLTF
. | TRBJ1-6 | . | TRBV30 | TGTGCCTGGAGTGGACAGATTAATTCACCCCTCCACTTT | CAWSGQINSPLHF
. | TRBJ1-2 | . | TRBV6-5 | TGTGCCAGCAGCAATCAAAGGACGGCGCCCTATGGCTACACCTTC | CASSNQRTAPYGYTF
. | TRBJ2-5 | . | TRBV2 | TGTGCCAGCAGCGAGGGGGGGCCCCGAGAGACCCAGTACTTC | CASSEGGPRETQYF
. | TRBJ1-1 | . | TRBV7-9 | TGTGCCAGCAGCCAACAGACCGACGTGGTTGGGACTGAAGCTTTCTTT | CASSQQTDVVGTEAFF
. | TRBJ2-7 | . | TRBV5-1 | TGCGCCAGCAGCTGGTCCCCGGGTCCCTACGAGCAGTACTTC | CASSWSPGPYEQYF
. | TRBJ1-1 | TRBD1 | TRBV18 | TGTGCCAGCTCTCCCGGGACAGGGAGGAACACTGAAGCTTTCTTT | CASSPGTGRNTEAFF
. | TRBJ2-2 | . | TRBV28 | TGTGCCAGCAGTTTAGGTGGGACGAACACCGGGGAGCTGTTTTTT | CASSLGGTNTGELFF
. | TRBJ2-1 | TRBD2 | TRBV5-4 | TGTGCCAGCAGCTTGGGGGCTAGCGGGAGGAATGAGCAGTTCTTC | CASSLGASGRNEQFF
few | TRBJ1-1 | . | TRBV30 | TGTGCCTGGGGGACCGATCCGAACACTGAAGCTTTCTTT | CAWGTDPNTEAFF
. | TRBJ2-1 | . | TRBV5-6 | TGTGCCAGCAGCTTACCTCATGGAGGGGAGCAGTTCTTC | CASSLPHGGEQFF
. | TRBJ2-3 | TRBD2 | TRBV27 | TGTGCCAGCAACTACCAAAGCGGGGGAAACACAGATACGCAGTATTTT | CASNYQSGGNTDTQYF
. | TRBJ1-4 | TRBD1 | TRBV30 | TGTGCCTGGAACGCACAGGGGGCGCTGGCTAATGAAAAACTGTTTTTT | CAWNAQGALANEKLFF
. | TRBJ2-3 | TRBD2 | TRBV5-4 | TGTGCCAGCAGCTTGAGGGAAAATAGCGGGAGGGTCGCGCAGTATTTT | CASSLRENSGRVAQYF
. | TRBJ1-5 | TRBD1 | TRBV27 | TGTGCCAGCAGTTCACTACAGGGGGCTAAACAGCCCCAGCATTTT | CASSSLQGAKQPQHF
. | TRBJ2-7 | TRBD1 | TRBV7-3 | TGTGCCAGCAGCTTAACCGGACAGGGGGCCTACGAGCAGTACTTC | CASSLTGQGAYEQYF